The next 8 T cell receptor beta chains were all read from a single sample in a study of blood T cell repertoires in COVID-19. The table came from immunoSEQ multiplex PCR; TCRdb's copy has only in-frame clones and leaves some out. The sample has about 330,000 clones, about 85% seen once. Material: PBMCs or T cells enriched from blood (not recorded which). The receptors derive from a woman aged 30 to 39 who had recovered from COVID-19.

The gene calls are TRBV7-9 and TRBJ1-2; 7 nucleotides line up with TRBD1. With V trimmed by 5 bases and J by 3 bases, 6 bases remained unmatched. Per the germline V gene, CDR1 is SEHNR and CDR2 is FQNEAQ (reference sequence). The CDR3 loop spans 14 amino acids. The CDR3, as DNA: TGTGCCAGCAGCCCGGGACAGCAAGACTATGGCTACACCTTC. Its protein is CASSPGQQDYGYTF.

The V gene is TRBV5-4, the J gene TRBJ1-1; no definite D call. CDR1 and CDR2 from the germline V gene are SGHNT and YYREEE (reference sequence). V lost 2 bases and J 5 bases, leaving 7 bases between the germline ends. CDR3 length equals 12 residues. The CDR3 region is CASSLPRTEAFF. The DNA of the CDR3 is TGTGCCAGCAGCTTACCGCGGACTGAAGCTTTCTTT.

This clone has just one count. The gene calls are TRBV11-3 and TRBJ1-6, with TRBD1 identical over 9 bases. V lost 1 base, J lost 8 bases, and 0 bases stayed unmatched. Germline V lookup: CDR1 SGHNT, CDR2 YENEEA. The CDR3 extends over 14 amino acids. The CDR3 reads CASSLGTGDSPLHF. The CDR3 region has the DNA TGTGCCAGCAGCTTAGGGACAGGGGATTCACCCCTCCACTTT.

V usage is TRBV4-1 and J usage is TRBJ1-6; a possible D gene is TRBD1 (6 bases). This CDR3 comprises 16 residues. With 1 base removed from V and 6 bases from J, the gap between germline ends came to 13 bases. CDR1 and CDR2 from the germline V gene are MGHRA and YSYEKL. The CDR3 coding sequence is TGCGCCAGCAGCCAAGCAGGGGAAGGGCGTAATTCACCCCTCCACTTT. Protein product: CASSQAGEGRNSPLHF.

The chain employs TRBV19 and TRBJ2-7; 14 bases fit TRBD2. Trimming cost V 5 bases and J 2 bases; bases outside gene matches: 11. This CDR3 has 18 residues. Germline CDR1 reads LNHDA; CDR2 reads SQIVND (reference sequence). The CDR3 sequence is CASSAGLAGGHLPYEQYF. The CDR3 DNA sequence: TGTGCCAGTAGTGCTGGACTAGCGGGGGGACACCTACCCTACGAGCAGTACTTC.

This CDR3 reads CASSFGTEAFF. Here the CDR3 DNA reads TGTGCCAGCAGCTTCGGCACTGAAGCTTTCTTT. The chain combines TRBV7-9 with TRBJ1-1; D is ambiguous. CDR1 is SEHNR and CDR2 is FQNEAQ in the germline V gene (reference sequence). Trimming left V 3 bases short and J 4 bases short, with 3 bases between. The CDR3 contains 11 residues. Variable domain in full (rest from reference TRBV7-9 and TRBJ1-1): DTGVSQNPRHKITKRGQNVTFRCDPISEHNRLYWYRQTLGQGPEFLTYFQNEAQLEKSRLLSDRFSAERPKGSFSTLEIQRTEQGDSAMYLCASSFGTEAFFGQGTRLTVV.

The chain carries TRBV6-5 and TRBJ1-2, with D unclear. Germline-derived CDR1 and CDR2 are MNHEY and SVGAGI. This CDR3 region has 14 residues. Trimming stripped 7 bases from V and 7 bases from J, with 19 bases between. The CDR3 DNA is TGTGCCAGCACCATTGCGGGAATTCGTGTTGGCTACACCTTC. Translated, it gives CASTIAGIRVGYTF.

The chain is built from TRBV19 and TRBJ2-5; no clear D. The length of the CDR3 is 13 residues. CDR1 and CDR2 (germline): LNHDA, SQIVND (reference sequence). Trimming removed 10 bases from V and 0 bases from J, with 12 bases in between. The DNA for the CDR3 is TGTGCCACCGAACCTGACAACCAAGAGACCCAGTACTTC. Its translation is CATEPDNQETQYF.